These T cell receptor beta chains were read from a single sample in a study of blood T cell repertoires in COVID-19. Using immunoSEQ multiplex PCR, the repertoire was profiled, and TCRdb retains in-frame clones only, with some absent. The sample lists some 200,000 clones, roughly 76% occurring once. Sequencing used peripheral blood. These receptors were collected from a woman aged 35 to 49 with COVID-19, enrolled during active disease. The CDR3 runs from the conserved cysteine through the conserved F or W. A D gene is named only where the DNA matches it firmly. Where a row states a size, it is once, few, many or the class of an expanded clone; other rows omit it.

size	V	D	J	CDR3	DNA
.	TRBV3-1/TRBV3-2	TRBD2	TRBJ2-7	CASSLGTTNYEQYF	TGTGCCAGCAGCCTGGGGACTACCAACTACGAGCAGTACTTC
.	TRBV28	TRBD1	TRBJ2-4	CASSLPRGQGLAKNIQYF	TGTGCCAGCAGTTTACCCCGAGGACAGGGACTAGCCAAAAACATTCAGTACTTC
many	TRBV27	TRBD1	TRBJ1-1	CASRNTGGTEAFF	TGTGCCAGCAGGAACACAGGGGGCACTGAAGCTTTCTTT
.	TRBV5-1	.	TRBJ2-1	CASSSRPSEQGFYNEQFF	TGCGCCAGCAGCTCCCGCCCCTCTGAACAGGGTTTCTACAATGAGCAGTTCTTC
.	TRBV11-1	.	TRBJ1-1	CASSLVSTLGTEAFF	TGTGCCAGCAGCTTAGTATCGACCCTAGGCACTGAAGCTTTCTTT
.	TRBV12-3/TRBV12-4	.	TRBJ2-1	CASSLRQQGAQFF	TGTGCCAGCAGTTTACGACAACAAGGTGCGCAGTTCTTC
.	TRBV11-2	TRBD2	TRBJ2-2	CASSLTGGYTGELFF	TGTGCCAGCAGCTTGACGGGGGGGTACACCGGGGAGCTGTTTTTT
.	TRBV4-1	TRBD1	TRBJ2-6	CASSQEGGPLSGANVLTF	TGCGCCAGCAGCCAAGAAGGGGGCCCACTCTCCGGGGCCAACGTCCTGACTTTC
few	TRBV6-1	.	TRBJ2-4	CASSERVERWAKNIQYF	TGTGCCAGCAGTGAACGGGTGGAGAGGTGGGCCAAAAACATTCAGTACTTC
.	TRBV7-2	.	TRBJ1-5	CASSRGDVSNQPQHF	TGTGCCAGCAGCCGGGGAGATGTTAGCAATCAGCCCCAGCATTTT
.	TRBV4-2	.	TRBJ1-5	CASSQGRLRGARGQPQHF	TGTGCCAGCAGCCAGGGGAGACTACGGGGAGCGCGGGGTCAGCCCCAGCATTTT
few	TRBV2	.	TRBJ1-4	CASNYGGNNEKLFF	TGTGCCAGCAATTACGGGGGGAACAATGAAAAACTGTTTTTT
.	TRBV5-4	.	TRBJ2-2	CASSLAPGANTGELFF	TGTGCCAGCAGCTTGGCGCCAGGGGCGAACACCGGGGAGCTGTTTTTT
few	TRBV5-6	TRBD1	TRBJ2-7	CASRRGTAFSYEQYF	TGTGCCAGCAGGCGAGGGACAGCCTTCTCCTACGAGCAGTACTTC
once	TRBV28	.	TRBJ2-6	CASSFQAGGANVLTF	TGTGCCAGCAGTTTTCAGGCCGGAGGGGCCAACGTCCTGACTTTC
.	TRBV3-1/TRBV3-2	.	TRBJ1-4	CASSRTGWDEKLFF	TGTGCCAGCAGCCGCACGGGGTGGGATGAAAAACTGTTTTTT
.	TRBV5-6	.	TRBJ2-5	CASSLGRVPQYF	TGTGCCAGCAGCTTGGGGCGGGTTCCCCAGTACTTC
few	TRBV11-2	.	TRBJ2-1	CASSLGHYNEQFF	TGTGCCAGCAGCTTAGGACACTACAATGAGCAGTTCTTC
many	TRBV14	TRBD1	TRBJ2-5	CASSQDRTGAGNRRETQYF	TGTGCCAGCAGCCAAGACCGGACAGGGGCCGGTAATAGGCGGGAGACCCAGTACTTC
once	TRBV3-1/TRBV3-2	TRBD1	TRBJ1-2	CASSRTGNYGYTF	TGTGCCAGCAGCCGGACAGGGAACTATGGCTACACCTTC
.	TRBV30	TRBD2	TRBJ2-1	CAWSVRLAGAGEQFF	TGTGCCTGGAGTGTACGTCTAGCGGGGGCCGGGGAGCAGTTCTTC
.	TRBV11-2	TRBD1	TRBJ2-3	CASSLGRDSQLLF	TGTGCCAGCAGCTTAGGCCGGGACAGTCAGCTCCTTTTT
.	TRBV11-1	TRBD2	TRBJ2-1	CASSHGLAGSYNEQFF	TGTGCCAGCAGCCACGGACTAGCGGGGAGCTACAATGAGCAGTTCTTC
once	TRBV7-9	.	TRBJ1-2	CASSSPLLVNYGYTF	TGTGCCAGCAGCTCACCACTCCTCGTCAACTATGGCTACACCTTC
.	TRBV7-9	TRBD2	TRBJ2-3	CASSFSGGLTDTQYF	TGTGCCAGCAGCTTTAGCGGGGGTTTAACAGATACGCAGTATTTT
.	TRBV21-1	.	TRBJ1-1	CASSKGEWGERGEAFF	TGTGCCAGCAGCAAAGGAGAATGGGGCGAGCGGGGGGAAGCTTTCTTT
few	TRBV11-3	.	TRBJ2-1	CASSRDTNEQFF	TGTGCCAGCAGCAGAGATACCAATGAGCAGTTCTTC
.	TRBV24-1	TRBD1	TRBJ2-3	CATSDFGDRTDTQYF	TGTGCCACCAGTGATTTCGGGGACAGGACAGATACGCAGTATTTT
.	TRBV10-1	.	TRBJ1-1	CASRLGQNTEAFF	TGCGCCAGCAGGTTGGGACAGAACACTGAAGCTTTCTTT
few	TRBV4-2	TRBD2	TRBJ2-3	CASSQGRTSGNTQYF	TGTGCCAGCAGCCAAGGGAGGACTAGCGGGAATACGCAGTATTTT
.	TRBV2	.	TRBJ1-1	CASSNARDTTTLNTEAFF	TGTGCCAGCAGTAACGCTCGGGACACGACAACCCTGAACACTGAAGCTTTCTTT